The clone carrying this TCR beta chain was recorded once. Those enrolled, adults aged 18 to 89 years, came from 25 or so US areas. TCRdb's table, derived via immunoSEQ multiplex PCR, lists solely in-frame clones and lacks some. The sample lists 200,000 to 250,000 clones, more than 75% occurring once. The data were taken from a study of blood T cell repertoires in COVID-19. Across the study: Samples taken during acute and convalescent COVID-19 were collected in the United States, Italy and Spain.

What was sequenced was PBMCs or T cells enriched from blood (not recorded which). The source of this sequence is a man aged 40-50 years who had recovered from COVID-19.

The CDR3 DNA sequence: TGTGCCAGCAGCGTAGCAGGGTCAGCTGCAACTAATGAAAAACTGTTTTTT. This encodes CASSVAGSAATNEKLFF. The rearrangement joins TRBV9 to TRBJ1-4, with D perhaps TRBD1 (5 bases). The germline V and J ends were trimmed by 0 bases and 0 bases, with 12 bases remaining between them. The CDR3 covers 17 residues. The germline V gene encodes CDR1 SGDLS and CDR2 YYNGEE.